Sequencing of this T cell receptor beta chain was carried out in a study of CD4+ T cells in melanoma. General observations from the study: Diverse differentiation states were reported for melanoma neoantigen-specific CD4+ T cells. A reported correlation linked neoantigen-specific CD4+ T cells to CD8+, macrophage and B cell function.

Germline CDR1 reads MNHEY; CDR2 reads SVGAGI. Between the trimmed V and J ends, which lost 5 bases and 3 bases, there was a span of 13 bases. The CDR3 length is 14 residues. TCRdb's table, derived via immunoSEQ multiplex PCR, lists solely in-frame clones and lacks some. The table has 15,000 to 20,000 clones, 80% to 90% seen once. As regards this clone: As yet, its antigen is unknown.

This receptor was identified in a human donor with melanoma. The sequenced material came from cells from a culture (not recorded whether cultured in vitro). The genes are TRBV6-5 and TRBJ1-2; D is ambiguous. The CDR3 bases are TGTGCCAGCAGTGGACGGAACCTACACTATGGCTACACCTTC. Its translation: CASSGRNLHYGYTF.